Sequencing of this T cell receptor beta chain was carried out in a study of cytomegalovirus exposure and HLA in healthy donors. It was with 60 Vbeta and 13 Jbeta primers that the PCR ran. Repertoires were generated with immunoSEQ multiplex PCR, while TCRdb's copy carries only in-frame clones and drops some. This sample yields roughly 140,000 clones, of which about 82% are seen a single time; 3.5% to 5.5% belongs to the top ten. Study-wide points: It was likely that a cluster of highly shared sequence variants was a sequencing artifact.

CDR1 is SGHAT and CDR2 is FQNNGV in the germline V gene. CDR3 length: 14 residues. V trimming: 6 bases; J trimming: 5 bases; junction bases outside the gene matches: 10. Regarding this clone: Its antigen is still unknown.

The chain links TRBV11-2 to TRBJ2-7; 7 bases fit TRBD1. The sequenced sample was PBMCs. This TCR derives from a middle-aged woman in good health and CMV-seropositive. The CDR3 region is CASRTGQSNDEQYF. The DNA of the CDR3 is TGTGCCAGCAGGACGGGACAGTCGAACGACGAGCAGTACTTC.